This TCR beta chain was captured by sequencing in a study of T cell changes during pregnancy in multiple sclerosis. Trimming pared 4 bases from V and 4 bases from J, leaving 14 bases between. The germline gives CDR1 SGHDT, CDR2 YYEEEE. This CDR3 spans 14 amino acids. Repertoires were generated with immunoSEQ multiplex PCR, while TCRdb's copy carries only in-frame clones and drops some. The sample consists of about 60,000 clones, 80% to 95% of them appearing once. The chain combines TRBV5-6 with TRBJ2-5; D perhaps matches TRBD2 (7 bases). This TCR was sampled from a female donor with multiple sclerosis, enrolled in a pregnancy study. Sequencing was performed on peripheral blood, taken in the first trimester of pregnancy. The CDR3 loop reads CASSVVGGRETQYF. The CDR3 coding sequence is TGTGCCAGCAGCGTCGTGGGGGGGCGAGAGACCCAGTACTTC.